A selection of T cell receptor beta chains follows, all from one sample in a study of shared clonotypes between healthy human individuals. Sequencing was performed with immunoSEQ multiplex PCR; in TCRdb, only in-frame clones are kept and a portion is missing. The sample holds millions of clones; approximately 94% are singletons and the top ten take roughly 1.1%. Sequencing used naive CD8+ T cells sorted from blood. The source is a man younger than 30 in good health. CDR3s include the opening cysteine and the closing phenylalanine or tryptophan. The D gene is left open where the match is weak. A row's size may be missing; if present it is once, few, many or a size class.

TRBV7-9	NA	12	NA	TRBJ2-7	TGTGCCAGCAGCTCCGAGGGATACGAGCAGTACTTC	CASSSEGYEQYF
TRBV13	TRBD1	17	NA	TRBJ1-2	TGTGCCAGCAGCTCCGGGACAGGGGATCCGTCTATCTATGGCTACACCTTC	CASSSGTGDPSIYGYTF
TRBV7-8	NA	13	NA	TRBJ1-1	TGTGCCAGCAGCGTTACAAAAGGGACTGAAGCTTTCTTT	CASSVTKGTEAFF
TRBV7-9	NA	11	NA	TRBJ2-1	TGTGCCAGCAGCCTTAGCCCTGAGCAGTTCTTC	CASSLSPEQFF
TRBV19	NA	14	NA	TRBJ1-6	TGTGCCAGTAGTATAGGGCAGTGGAATTCACCCCTCCACTTT	CASSIGQWNSPLHF
TRBV30	TRBD1	14	NA	TRBJ2-7	TGTGCCTGGAGGGACAGGGGATCGGTCTACGAGCAGTACTTC	CAWRDRGSVYEQYF
TRBV2	NA	14	NA	TRBJ1-3	TGTGCCAGCAGTGGAGGGACACCCGGAAACACCATATATTTT	CASSGGTPGNTIYF
TRBV28	NA	13	NA	TRBJ2-5	TGTGCCAGCAGTTTCGAAGAGACTGTGACCCAGTACTTC	CASSFEETVTQYF
TRBV4-3	TRBD2	18	NA	TRBJ2-2	TGCGCCAGCAGCCATGGACTAGCGGGAGACGCAGGCACCGGGGAGCTGTTTTTT	CASSHGLAGDAGTGELFF
TRBV5-4	TRBD2	13	NA	TRBJ2-3	TGTGCCAGCCGCGGGAGGGACACAGATACGCAGTATTTT	CASRGRDTDTQYF
TRBV27	NA	13	once	TRBJ1-1	TGTGCCAGCAGTTTAACAAGGAACACTGAAGCTTTCTTT	CASSLTRNTEAFF
TRBV4-1	NA	14	NA	TRBJ2-2	TGCGCCAGCAGTCCGGACGGAAACACCGGGGAGCTGTTTTTT	CASSPDGNTGELFF
TRBV7-8	NA	14	NA	TRBJ2-7	TGTGCCAGCACCGGGGCAGGGGTTACCTACGAGCAGTACTTC	CASTGAGVTYEQYF
TRBV30	NA	12	NA	TRBJ1-2	TGTGCCTGGAGTGGCGGAAGCGGGGGCTACACCTTC	CAWSGGSGGYTF
TRBV9	TRBD2	16	NA	TRBJ2-7	TGTGCCAGCAGCCTTGGACTAGCGGGAGCGCTCTACGAGCAGTACTTC	CASSLGLAGALYEQYF
TRBV7-6	NA	15	NA	TRBJ1-1	TGTGCCAGCAGCTTGTTCACCGGGGCCAACACTGAAGCTTTCTTT	CASSLFTGANTEAFF
TRBV28	NA	12	NA	TRBJ2-3	TGTGCCAGCAGTTTAGTTATCGATACGCAGTATTTT	CASSLVIDTQYF